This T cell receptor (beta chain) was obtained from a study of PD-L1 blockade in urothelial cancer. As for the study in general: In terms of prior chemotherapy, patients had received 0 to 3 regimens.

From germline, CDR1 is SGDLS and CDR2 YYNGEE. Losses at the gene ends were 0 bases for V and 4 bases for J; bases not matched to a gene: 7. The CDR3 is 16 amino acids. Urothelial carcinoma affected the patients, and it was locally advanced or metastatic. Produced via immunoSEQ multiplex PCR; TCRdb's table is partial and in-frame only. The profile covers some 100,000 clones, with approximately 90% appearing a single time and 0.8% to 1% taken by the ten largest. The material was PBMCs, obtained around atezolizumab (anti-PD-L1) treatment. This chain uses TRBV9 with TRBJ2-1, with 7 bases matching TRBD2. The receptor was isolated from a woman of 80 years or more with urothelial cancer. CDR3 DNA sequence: TGTGCCAGCAGCGTAGAGGGAGCGGGAAGGTACAATGAGCAGTTCTTC. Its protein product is CASSVEGAGRYNEQFF.